The 26 T cell receptor beta chains given below trace back to one sample, sequenced in a study of cytomegalovirus exposure and HLA in healthy donors. The PCR used 60 Vbeta and 13 Jbeta primers. Here immunoSEQ multiplex PCR was the method, and the copy in TCRdb shows in-frame clones only, minus some. The data show under 140,000 clones, with 65% to 85% seen just once and about 6.8% held by the top ten. The sequenced sample consisted of PBMCs. The receptors here all came from a man aged 30-40 years in good health and CMV-seropositive.

V and J are TRBV4-1 and TRBJ2-6, with 7 bases lining up with TRBD1. This CDR3 contains 17 residues. Germline assignment: CDR1 MGHRA and CDR2 YSYEKL. The trim removed 0 bases at V and 2 bases at J, leaving 4 bases unmatched. This CDR3 reads CASSQDRGGAGANVLTF. The CDR3 DNA follows: TGCGCCAGCAGCCAAGATAGAGGGGGCGCTGGGGCCAACGTCCTGACTTTC.

The V and J genes are TRBV27 and TRBJ2-4, with D possibly TRBD2 on 6 matching bases. V was trimmed by 8 bases and J by 3 bases, leaving 17 bases between them. Germline CDR1 reads MNHEY; CDR2 reads SMNVEV (reference sequence). The CDR3 contains 15 residues. CDR3 DNA sequence: TGTGCCAGCGCCCGACGGGGGTTGCGCAAAAACATTCAGTACTTC. Translating gives CASARRGLRKNIQYF.

V gene TRBV7-8 combines with J gene TRBJ2-7; perhaps TRBD2 as D (6 bases). V was pared by 5 bases and J by 2 bases, with 13 bases between. CDR1 SGHVS and CDR2 FQNEAQ come from the germline V gene. CDR3 length equals 14 residues. CDR3 DNA sequence: TGTGCCAGCAGCCACCTAGGCGGGACCTACGAGCAGTACTTC. It is translated as CASSHLGGTYEQYF.

The chain carries TRBV19 and TRBJ2-1; TRBD2 agrees at 10 bases. Unmatched junction bases numbered 3, after V lost 5 bases and J lost 5 bases. The CDR3 covers 14 residues. Germline V gene data show CDR1 as LNHDA and CDR2 as SQIVND (reference sequence). The CDR3 spells CASSRLAGDNEQFF. CDR3 nucleotides: TGTGCCAGTAGTCGACTAGCGGGCGACAATGAGCAGTTCTTC.

The rearrangement uses TRBV19 and TRBJ1-5; unclear D gene. Germline V CDR1 and CDR2: LNHDA, SQIVND (reference sequence). CDR3 length equals 14 residues. The V end lost 3 bases, the J end lost 8 bases, and 14 bases lay between the germline ends. CDR3 sequence: CASSILARREPQHF. CDR3 bases: TGTGCCAGTAGTATTCTGGCCAGGCGGGAGCCCCAGCATTTT.

The chain combines TRBV4-1 with TRBJ2-1; 7 positions agree with TRBD1. V lost 1 base and J lost 4; bases outside the gene matches: 7. CDR1 MGHRA and CDR2 YSYEKL come from the germline V gene. This CDR3 has 16 amino acids. The CDR3 is CASSQAATGSYNEQFF. The CDR3 bases are TGCGCCAGCAGCCAAGCGGCGACAGGGAGTTACAATGAGCAGTTCTTC.

The rearrangement uses TRBV9 and TRBJ2-2; 7 bases fit TRBD2. The length of the CDR3 is 15 residues. V lost 0 bases to trimming and J lost 4 bases; unmatched junction nucleotides: 3. CDR1 is SGDLS, CDR2 YYNGEE, per germline. Written as DNA, the CDR3 is TGTGCCAGCAGCGTAGTGGGGGGGGGCACCGGGGAGCTGTTTTTT. Translated: CASSVVGGGTGELFF.

This clone showed up just a few times. The rearrangement joins TRBV5-1 to TRBJ1-6; 9 bases line up with TRBD1. This CDR3 comprises 15 residues. J was trimmed by 5 bases and V by 5 bases; bases with no gene match: 5. Germline CDR1 and CDR2: SGHRS and YFSETQ. CDR3 protein: CASREGQGNNSPLHF. The DNA of the CDR3 is TGCGCCAGCAGGGAAGGACAGGGGAATAATTCACCCCTCCACTTT.

The chain is built from TRBV28 and TRBJ2-7; TRBD2 agrees at 9 bases. Trimming removed 11 bases from V and 4 bases from J; junction bases left unmatched: 6. The CDR3 spans 12 residues. Per the germline V gene, CDR1 is MDHEN and CDR2 is SYDVKM. Here the CDR3 DNA reads TGTGCCGTAGCGGGGGAAGATTACGAGCAGTACTTC. The encoded protein is CAVAGEDYEQYF.

V and J are TRBV19 and TRBJ2-1, with 11 bases matching TRBD2. The CDR3 has 15 amino acids. The germline gives CDR1 LNHDA, CDR2 SQIVND (reference sequence). Trimming cost V 9 bases and J 2 bases; bases outside gene matches: 6. CDR3 coding DNA: TGTGCCAGCCAAGGGACTAGCGGAACCTACAATGAGCAGTTCTTC. Translation: CASQGTSGTYNEQFF.

The rearrangement joins TRBV30 to TRBJ1-6; 7 nucleotides match TRBD1. Germline V gene sequence: CDR1 GTSNPN, CDR2 SVGIG (reference sequence). With 4 bases clipped from V and 4 bases from J, the junction kept 4 bases outside the gene matches. CDR3 length: 14 residues. In DNA, the CDR3 is TGTGCCTGGACCCCGGGACAGTATAATTCACCCCTCCACTTT. Translated, it gives CAWTPGQYNSPLHF.

This clone is medium-sized. The rearrangement links TRBV7-2 to TRBJ2-7; 7 bases fit TRBD1. V lost 5 bases, J lost 1 base, and 5 bases stayed unmatched. The length of the CDR3 is 14 residues. Germline V gene sequence: CDR1 SGHTA, CDR2 FQGNSA. CDR3 protein: CASSVQGPSYEQYF. For the CDR3, the DNA is TGTGCCAGCAGCGTACAGGGGCCATCCTACGAGCAGTACTTC.

This clone was detected a few times. The genes are TRBV2 and TRBJ1-1; 8 nucleotides agree with TRBD1. J lost 3 bases, V lost 7 bases, and 7 bases had no gene match. This CDR3 is 14 amino acids long. CDR1 is SNHLY, CDR2 FYNNEI, per germline. The CDR3 sequence: CASTGQGGDTEAFF. The CDR3 DNA reads as TGTGCCAGCACTGGACAGGGAGGAGACACTGAAGCTTTCTTT. Looking up the rest from reference TRBV2 and TRBJ1-1 gives the full variable domain: EPEVTQTPSHQVTQMGQEVILRCVPISNHLYFYWYRQILGQKVEFLVSFYNNEISEKSEIFDDQFSVERPDGSNFTLKIRSTKLEDSAMYFCASTGQGGDTEAFFGQGTRLTVV.

The chain has TRBV21-1 and TRBJ1-4; the listed D gene, TRBD1, was not tested against the DNA. TRBV21-1 is a listed pseudogene. The CDR3 is 19 residues long. The CDR3, as DNA: TGTGCCAGCAGCAGGCCGGGACAGGGGTATGGGGCAACTAATGAAAAACTGTTTTTT. Translated: CASSRPGQGYGATNEKLFF.

V and J are TRBV5-6 and TRBJ2-5, with 8 nucleotides matching TRBD2. Germline values: CDR1 SGHDT, CDR2 YYEEEE. The CDR3 is made up of 16 amino acids. The trim removed 6 bases at V and 3 bases at J, leaving 13 bases unmatched. CDR3 region: CASTDTYGGGEETQYF. The DNA of the CDR3 is TGTGCCAGCACCGATACTTACGGGGGGGGAGAAGAGACCCAGTACTTC.

This rearrangement joins TRBV27 to TRBJ1-1; D is unresolved. Per germline, CDR1 MNHEY and CDR2 SMNVEV (reference sequence). The CDR3 contains 16 residues. Trimming stripped 6 bases from V and 1 base from J, with 18 bases between. CDR3 region: CASRTRIYGENTEAFF. The CDR3 DNA reads TGTGCCAGCAGAACTAGGATCTATGGAGAGAACACTGAAGCTTTCTTT.

V gene TRBV11-2 combines with J gene TRBJ2-5; 12 bases agree with TRBD2. V trimming: 6 bases; J trimming: 2 bases; junction bases outside the gene matches: 7. CDR1 is SGHAT, CDR2 FQNNGV, per germline. The CDR3 runs to 16 residues. CDR3 in amino acids: CASRRLAGARQETQYF. DNA for the CDR3: TGTGCCAGCAGGCGACTAGCGGGGGCCCGTCAAGAGACCCAGTACTTC.

V is TRBV2 and J is TRBJ2-5; 7 bases are shared with TRBD2. V trimming: 6 bases; J trimming: 5 bases; junction bases outside the gene matches: 0. Looked up from germline, CDR1 is SNHLY and CDR2 is FYNNEI. This CDR3 is 11 amino acids long. The CDR3 bases are TGTGCCAGCAGCGGGAGGGAGACCCAGTACTTC. This translates into CASSGRETQYF.

This clone was observed a handful of times. The gene calls are TRBV6-6 and TRBJ1-6; possibly TRBD1 for D (5 bases). The ends were cut back, 5 bases at V and 10 bases at J, with 12 bases in the middle. Germline lookup yields CDR1 MNHNY and CDR2 SVGAGI (reference sequence). There are 13 residues in the CDR3. The CDR3 DNA reads TGTGCCAGCAGTATAGGGGACTCCTCACCCCTCCACTTT. Protein sequence: CASSIGDSSPLHF.

The rearrangement joins TRBV5-1 to TRBJ2-7; D perhaps matches TRBD1 (5 bases). The V end was cut by 3 bases, the J end by 7 bases, with 17 bases between. The CDR3 is made up of 14 amino acids. CDR1 SGHRS and CDR2 YFSETQ come from the germline V gene. CDR3 nucleotide sequence: TGCGCCAGCAGCTCAGAGCCAATGGACAAAGAGCAGTACTTC. It translates to CASSSEPMDKEQYF.

This clone was detected ten times or more. The CDR3 nucleotides read TGTGCCAGCAGCCCCGGCAGGGTCGAGCAGTACTTC. This codes for CASSPGRVEQYF. The genes are TRBV6-6 and TRBJ2-7; weak D call: TRBD1 (5 bases). The V end was cut by 6 bases, the J end by 6 bases, with 12 bases between. In germline, CDR1 is MNHNY, CDR2 SVGAGI (reference sequence). The CDR3 spans 12 residues.

This clone was found a few times. The chain recombines TRBV4-1 with TRBJ1-1; D remains unclear. Germline CDR1 reads MGHRA; CDR2 reads YSYEKL. V lost 2 bases and J lost 1, with 8 bases in between. This CDR3 has 14 residues. The CDR3 region has the DNA TGCGCCAGCAGCCAACGGGTTGAGAACACTGAAGCTTTCTTT. Its protein product is CASSQRVENTEAFF.

V usage is TRBV6-5 and J usage is TRBJ1-2; TRBD1 is a possible D gene (6 bases). Trimming left V 5 bases short and J 8 bases short, with 12 bases between. CDR3 length: 12 residues. Germline V CDR1 and CDR2: MNHEY, SVGAGI. In nucleotides, the CDR3 is TGTGCCAGCAGTACAGGGTTTGTCGGCTACACCTTC. Amino acids: CASSTGFVGYTF.

The V gene is TRBV7-2, the J gene TRBJ2-3; TRBD2 matches at 11 bases. The CDR3 extends over 14 amino acids. Germline values: CDR1 SGHTA, CDR2 FQGNSA. Trimming removed 7 bases from V and 9 bases from J; junction bases left unmatched: 9. The CDR3 reads CASKMGLAGGTQYF. CDR3 bases: TGTGCCAGCAAGATGGGGCTAGCGGGGGGAACGCAGTATTTT.

This clone was observed a few times. The chain has TRBV18 and TRBJ2-5; tentatively, D is TRBD1 (6 bases). Germline CDR1 and CDR2: KGHSH and LQKENI. The CDR3 consists of 14 residues. V lost 4 bases, J lost 1 base, and 10 bases lay in between. The CDR3: CASSRQGSQETQYF. CDR3 DNA: TGTGCCAGCTCACGGCAGGGGTCCCAAGAGACCCAGTACTTC.

V and J are TRBV5-1 and TRBJ2-5; tentatively, D is TRBD2 (6 bases). The CDR3 length is 13 residues. V was shortened by 4 bases and J by 5 bases, with 12 bases between the two germline ends. Germline V gene data show CDR1 as SGHRS and CDR2 as YFSETQ. DNA of the CDR3: TGCGCCAGCAGCGGATGGGACTTTGAGACCCAGTACTTC. Encoded protein: CASSGWDFETQYF.